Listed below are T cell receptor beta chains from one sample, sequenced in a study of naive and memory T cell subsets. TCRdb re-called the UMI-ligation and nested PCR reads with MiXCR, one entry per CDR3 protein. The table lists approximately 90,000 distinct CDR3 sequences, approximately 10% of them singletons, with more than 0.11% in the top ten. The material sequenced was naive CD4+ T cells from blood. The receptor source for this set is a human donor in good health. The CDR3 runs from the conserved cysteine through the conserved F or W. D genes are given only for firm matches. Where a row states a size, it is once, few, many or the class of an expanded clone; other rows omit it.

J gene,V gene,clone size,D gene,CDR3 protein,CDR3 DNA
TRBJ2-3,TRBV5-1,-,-,CASMAGGPLTDTQYF,TGCGCCAGCATGGCCGGAGGGCCCCTTACAGATACGCAGTATTTT
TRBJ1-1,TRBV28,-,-,CASSSGLAAFF,TGTGCCAGCAGTTCCGGATTGGCAGCTTTCTTT
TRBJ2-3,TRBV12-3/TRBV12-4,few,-,CASKSDTNTDTQYF,TGTGCCAGCAAGTCTGACACCAACACAGATACGCAGTATTTT
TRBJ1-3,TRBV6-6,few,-,CASTPRGPNSGNTIYF,TGTGCCAGCACCCCCCGGGGCCCAAACTCTGGAAACACCATATATTTT
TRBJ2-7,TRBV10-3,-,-,CAIPVGDRLRVYGQYF,TGTGCCATCCCAGTGGGCGACCGGCTCAGGGTCTACGGGCAGTACTTC
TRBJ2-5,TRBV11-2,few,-,CASSRIETQYF,TGTGCCAGCAGCAGGATAGAGACCCAGTACTTC
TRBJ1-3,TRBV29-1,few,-,CSARRGTGNTIYF,TGCAGCGCTCGGAGGGGGACTGGAAACACCATATATTTT
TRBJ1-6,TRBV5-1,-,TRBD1,CASSLAGTGVNSPLHF,TGCGCCAGCAGCTTGGCCGGGACAGGGGTGAATTCACCCCTCCACTTT
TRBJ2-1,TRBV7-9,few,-,CASSLVLATSYNEQFF,TGTGCCAGCAGCTTAGTTCTAGCGACATCCTACAATGAGCAGTTCTTC
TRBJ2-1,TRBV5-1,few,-,CASSLADFPSYNEQFF,TGCGCCAGCAGCTTGGCGGATTTTCCTTCCTACAATGAGCAGTTCTTC
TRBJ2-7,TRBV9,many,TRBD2,CASSAQGPLAGVGEQYF,TGTGCCAGCAGCGCCCAGGGCCCACTAGCGGGAGTTGGCGAGCAGTACTTC
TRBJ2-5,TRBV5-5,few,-,CASSLDVPSKGQYF,TGTGCCAGCAGCCTGGACGTCCCAAGTAAAGGCCAGTACTTC
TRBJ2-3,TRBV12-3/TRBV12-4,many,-,CASSSGTRIIASTDTQYF,TGTGCCAGCAGCTCCGGGACTCGGATCATAGCTAGCACAGATACGCAGTATTTT
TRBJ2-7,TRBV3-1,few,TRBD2,CASSQEGLAAREQYF,TGTGCCAGCAGCCAAGAAGGACTAGCCGCGCGGGAGCAGTACTTC
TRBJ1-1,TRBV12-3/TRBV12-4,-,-,CASSLIGGSEAFF,TGTGCCAGCAGTTTAATCGGGGGCTCTGAAGCTTTCTTT
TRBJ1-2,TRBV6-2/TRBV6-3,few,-,CASSYPTYGYTF,TGTGCCAGCAGTTACCCCACTTATGGCTACACCTTC
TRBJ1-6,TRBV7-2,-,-,CASSLEGRNSPLHF,TGTGCCAGCAGCTTAGAGGGCAGAAATTCACCCCTCCACTTT
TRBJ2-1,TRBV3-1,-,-,CASSQDRTLAEQFF,TGTGCCAGCAGCCAAGATCGAACACTCGCTGAGCAGTTCTTC
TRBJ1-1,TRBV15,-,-,CATSPFSVNTEAFF,TGTGCCACCAGCCCGTTTAGTGTGAACACTGAAGCTTTCTTT
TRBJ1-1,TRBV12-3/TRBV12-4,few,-,CASSGRALQGVDATEAFF,TGTGCCAGCAGTGGACGCGCCCTACAGGGAGTGGACGCCACTGAAGCTTTCTTT
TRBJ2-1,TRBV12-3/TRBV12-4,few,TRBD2,CASSPSGGTLRQFF,TGTGCCAGCAGCCCCAGCGGGGGGACCCTGAGGCAGTTCTTC
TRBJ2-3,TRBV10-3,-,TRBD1,CAISESSTGGTDTQYF,TGTGCCATCAGTGAGTCTTCGACAGGGGGGACAGATACGCAGTATTTT
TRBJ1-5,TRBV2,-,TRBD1,CASSRQGGNQPQHF,TGTGCCAGCTCCCGGCAGGGGGGTAATCAGCCCCAGCATTTT
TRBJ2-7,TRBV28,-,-,CASSARFEQYF,TGTGCCAGCAGCGCGAGGTTCGAGCAGTACTTC
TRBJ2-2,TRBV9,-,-,CASSLFQGRSNTGELFF,TGTGCCAGCAGCCTATTCCAGGGGCGATCCAACACCGGGGAGCTGTTTTTT
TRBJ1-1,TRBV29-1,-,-,CTAFSPLGRKAFF,TGCACCGCCTTTTCACCCTTGGGGAGGAAAGCTTTCTTT
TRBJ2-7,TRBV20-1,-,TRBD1,CSATEGQASSYEQYF,TGCAGTGCTACCGAGGGACAGGCTAGCTCCTACGAGCAGTACTTC
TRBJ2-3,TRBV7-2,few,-,CASSPRGSLGDTQYF,TGTGCCAGCAGCCCCCGGGGCTCCCTGGGAGATACGCAGTATTTT
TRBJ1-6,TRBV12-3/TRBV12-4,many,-,CASSSERNSPLHF,TGTGCCAGCAGCAGTGAGCGAAATTCACCCCTCCACTTT
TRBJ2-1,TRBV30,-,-,CAFSWANEQFF,TGTGCCTTCTCTTGGGCCAATGAGCAGTTCTTC
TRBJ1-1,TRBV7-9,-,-,CASSLGPDRSMNTEAFF,TGTGCCAGCAGCTTAGGACCTGACAGGAGCATGAACACTGAAGCTTTCTTT
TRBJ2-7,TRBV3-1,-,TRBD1,CASRGPGQGQYF,TGTGCCAGCAGAGGACCGGGACAGGGCCAGTACTTC
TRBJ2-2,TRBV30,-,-,CAWSGLSTVTGELFF,TGTGCCTGGAGTGGCCTTTCGACAGTCACCGGGGAGCTGTTTTTT
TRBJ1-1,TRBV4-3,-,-,CASSQGRPQISTEAFF,TGCGCCAGCAGCCAAGGCCGGCCCCAAATCTCCACTGAAGCTTTCTTT
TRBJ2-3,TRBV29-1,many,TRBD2,CSVPSGASDTQYF,TGCAGCGTTCCTAGCGGAGCCTCAGATACGCAGTATTTT
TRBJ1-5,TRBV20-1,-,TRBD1,CSARLGTGNQPQHF,TGCAGTGCTAGGTTAGGGACAGGCAATCAGCCCCAGCATTTT